Listed here are 19 T cell receptor beta chains from one sample, sequenced in a study of blood T cell repertoires in COVID-19 (dated by TCRdb to between 2020 and 2021). Libraries came from the immunoSEQ multiplex PCR assay. TCRdb took this table from immuneACCESS and kept in-frame rearrangements with V and J called. Such tables lack part of the clones; where checked against another copy, unresolved V genes explain under half of the gap, and the rest is unexplained. Here the sample has some 48,000 clones; roughly 87% occur a single time. In total, the top ten clones hold around 25% of the sample. The sequencing sample was made of peripheral blood. The receptor source for this set is an elderly woman in a cohort sampled during active or convalescent COVID-19.

This chain links TRBV29-1 with TRBJ2-5; D unclear. The CDR3 has 13 residues. Germline V CDR1 and CDR2: SQVTM, ANQGSEA. V was pared by 4 bases and J by 3 bases, with 12 bases between. CDR3 protein: CSVAETVEETQYF. The CDR3 DNA follows: TGCAGCGTTGCGGAGACCGTGGAAGAGACCCAGTACTTC. Together with reference TRBV29-1 and TRBJ2-5, the CDR3 gives the full variable domain: SAVISQKPSRDICQRGTSLTIQCQVDSQVTMMFWYRQQPGQSLTLIATANQGSEATYESGFVIDKFPISRPNLTFSTLTVSNMSPEDSSIYLCSVAETVEETQYFGPGTRLLVL.

The chain has TRBV23-1 and TRBJ2-7; D uncertain. TRBV23-1 is an ORF, with its function uncertain. V dropped 8 bases and J dropped 1 base, with 9 bases sitting between them. This CDR3 is 12 amino acids long. This CDR3 is CASAAQSYEQYF. CDR3 DNA: TGCGCCAGCGCGGCGCAATCCTACGAGCAGTACTTC.

The chain uses TRBV6-5 and TRBJ2-7; maybe TRBD1 (6 bases). Looked up from germline, CDR1 is MNHEY and CDR2 is SVGAGI. V gave up 5 bases and J gave up 4 bases, with 15 bases separating them. There are 14 residues in the CDR3. CDR3 region: CASSPPGTPYEQYF. CDR3 bases: TGTGCCAGCAGTCCCCCCGGGACACCTTACGAGCAGTACTTC.

The rearrangement joins TRBV6-2 or TRBV6-3 to TRBJ2-3, with D tentatively TRBD2 (6 bases). There are 13 residues in the CDR3. The V end lost 2 bases, the J end lost 4 bases, and 7 bases lay between the germline ends. Germline V gene sequence: CDR1 MNHEY, CDR2 SVGEGT. The CDR3 region is CASSYGGPDTQYF. The CDR3 DNA follows: TGTGCCAGCAGTTACGGAGGGCCAGATACGCAGTATTTT.

This clone was detected once. The J gene is TRBJ1-2, the V gene TRBV6-6; no clear D gene. The V gene lost 6 bases and the J gene lost 8 bases, with 19 bases spanning the gap. The CDR3 contains 14 residues. Germline loops: CDR1 MNHNY, CDR2 SVGAGI (reference sequence). CDR3 sequence (DNA): TGTGCCAGCAGCTCCCGGTTCCTGGGCGGGGGCTACACCTTC. This codes for CASSSRFLGGGYTF.

The rearrangement joins TRBV10-3 to TRBJ1-2, with 11 positions matching TRBD1. CDR3 length: 20 amino acids. The germline CDR1 and CDR2 sequences are ENHRY and SYGVKD. V was pared by 6 bases and J by 2 bases, with 20 bases of the junction left unmatched. CDR3 sequence reads: CAIRLDRGLHTQTENYGYTF. The CDR3 nucleotides are TGTGCCATCAGGCTGGACAGGGGGCTCCATACGCAGACGGAAAACTATGGCTACACCTTC.

This chain links TRBV7-6 with TRBJ2-2; D may be TRBD2 (5 bases). The CDR3 loop spans 14 amino acids. Germline V gene sequence: CDR1 SGHVS, CDR2 FNYEAQ. The V and J ends lost 4 bases and 12 bases respectively, with 18 bases between them. For the CDR3, the DNA is TGTGCCAGCAGCTCAGCCGGACTCGCTGGGAAGCTGTTTTTT. It specifies CASSSAGLAGKLFF.

The J gene is TRBJ1-5, the V gene TRBV7-3; D unresolved. V dropped 4 bases and J dropped 6 bases, with 10 bases sitting between them. This CDR3 spans 13 amino acids. Germline V gene lookup returns CDR1 SGHTA and CDR2 FQGTGA. The CDR3 reads CASSSQSGQPQHF. The CDR3 DNA follows: TGTGCCAGCAGCTCCCAGTCGGGTCAGCCCCAGCATTTT.

The chain recombines TRBV19 with TRBJ2-2; possible D gene TRBD1, 6 bases. V was pared by 3 bases and J by 2 bases, with 13 bases between. The CDR3 contains 16 residues. CDR1 and CDR2 (germline): LNHDA, SQIVND (reference sequence). CDR3: CASSINSQGNTGELFF. CDR3 DNA: TGTGCCAGTAGTATCAACTCACAGGGAAACACCGGGGAGCTGTTTTTT.

This clone appeared a single time. The genes are TRBV6-5 and TRBJ2-7; TRBD1 matches 8 bases. Losses at the gene ends were 6 bases for V and 2 bases for J; bases not matched to a gene: 9. The CDR3 is made up of 15 amino acids. Germline V lookup: CDR1 MNHEY, CDR2 SVGAGI. The CDR3 bases are TGTGCCAGCAGCGTCGGACCGGGACAGGCCTACGAGCAGTACTTC. It specifies CASSVGPGQAYEQYF.

This chain links TRBV4-1 with TRBJ1-4; 9 bases are a match to TRBD1. V lost 4 bases and J lost 8; bases outside the gene matches: 8. The germline CDR1 and CDR2 sequences are MGHRA and YSYEKL. The CDR3 consists of 15 residues. Here the CDR3 reads CASSLADRGGEKLFF. The CDR3 nucleotides are TGCGCCAGCAGCCTAGCGGACAGGGGAGGAGAAAAACTGTTTTTT.

V usage is TRBV20-1 and J usage is TRBJ2-7; no clear D. The V end lost 2 bases, the J end lost 6 bases, and 8 bases lay between the germline ends. CDR3 length equals 11 residues. Germline values: CDR1 DFQATT, CDR2 SNEGSKA (reference sequence). The CDR3 bases are TGCAGTGCTAGAACGTCTACCGAGCAGTACTTC. It yields the protein CSARTSTEQYF.

This clone was seen only a few times. The chain has TRBV6-6 and TRBJ2-5; 7 bases map to TRBD2. J lost 2 bases, V lost 4 bases, and 4 bases had no gene match. The CDR3 totals 14 residues. Germline V CDR1 and CDR2: MNHNY, SVGAGI (reference sequence). In DNA form, the CDR3 reads TGTGCCAGCAGTTCCTTGGGGGGGCAAGAGACCCAGTACTTC. This sequence encodes CASSSLGGQETQYF.

V is TRBV6-5 and J is TRBJ2-4; the match to TRBD1 covers 7 bases. V shed 6 bases, J shed 0 bases, and the junction held 5 bases outside the gene matches. The CDR3 runs to 15 residues. Germline CDR1 MNHEY, CDR2 SVGAGI. The CDR3 is CASRDGTVAKNIQYF. The CDR3 DNA sequence: TGTGCCAGCAGAGATGGGACAGTAGCCAAAAACATTCAGTACTTC.

The rearrangement links TRBV5-4 to TRBJ2-3; 16 nucleotides match TRBD2. V lost 4 bases, J lost 1 base, and 6 bases stayed unmatched. The CDR3 spans 18 residues. CDR1 and CDR2 from the germline V gene are SGHNT and YYREEE (reference sequence). The CDR3 sequence: CASSPGLAGGAGTDTQYF. In DNA, the CDR3 is TGTGCCAGCAGCCCGGGACTAGCGGGAGGGGCTGGCACAGATACGCAGTATTTT.

The chain links TRBV4-1 to TRBJ1-4, with 11 positions matching TRBD1. Germline V gene lookup returns CDR1 MGHRA and CDR2 YSYEKL. V trimming: 2 bases; J trimming: 2 bases; junction bases outside the gene matches: 7. CDR3 length: 18 residues. The CDR3 DNA sequence: TGCGCCAGCAGCCAATGGACAGGGGGCAGTTGGACTAATGAAAAACTGTTTTTT. It encodes CASSQWTGGSWTNEKLFF.

This chain uses TRBV30 with TRBJ2-3; TRBD2 aligns across 8 bases. The CDR3 contains 15 residues. V gave up 5 bases and J gave up 0 bases; unmatched junction bases: 7. Per germline, CDR1 GTSNPN and CDR2 SVGIG (reference sequence). The chain's CDR3 is CAWLAGRLSTDTQYF. The CDR3 DNA reads as TGTGCCTGGTTAGCGGGAAGGCTCAGCACAGATACGCAGTATTTT.

This clone was seen a handful of times. The rearrangement joins TRBV5-6 to TRBJ2-7, with a possible D match to TRBD1 (6 bases). In germline, CDR1 is SGHDT, CDR2 YYEEEE. This CDR3 is 19 amino acids long. V lost 4 bases, J lost 7 bases, and 33 bases lay in between. Here the CDR3 reads CASSQTTGDGLAGRGEQYF. DNA of the CDR3: TGTGCCAGCAGCCAGACGACAGGCGATGGACTCGCCGGTAGGGGAGAGCAGTACTTC.

The CDR3 DNA reads as TGTGCCATCAGTCGGGATGGCACTGAAGCTTTCTTT. The encoded protein is CAISRDGTEAFF. This chain joins TRBV10-3 and TRBJ1-1; D ambiguous. V dropped 5 bases and J dropped 4 bases, with 8 bases sitting between them. This CDR3 is 12 amino acids long. CDR1 and CDR2 from the germline V gene are ENHRY and SYGVKD.